Below are 20 T cell receptor beta chains sequenced from a single sample in a study of T cells in Graves' hyperthyroidism and ophthalmopathy (dated by TCRdb to the late 2010s). Library creation used multiplex PCR. Sequenced on an Illumina HiSeq 2000. TCR beta CDR3 regions were amplified from RNA transcripts. A first-round RT-PCR of the TCR CDR3 used the HTBI primer set with the Qiagen OneStep RT-PCR kit. Clones were called with MiXCR by TCRdb after fastp trimmed the public reads at Q25, and only in-frame beta chains were retained. Rows matching on CDR3 protein sequence are summarized as one entry with the most common DNA and genes. Within this sample are 450,000 to 600,000 distinct CDR3 sequences, with 11% to 15% of them counted one time only. More than 11% of the sample lies in the top ten. Sequencing was carried out using blood. The receptors come from a woman in her 40s with Graves' hyperthyroidism.

This clonotype was counted only a few times. The chain has TRBV6-1 and TRBJ2-3; the D is unclear. V lost 4 bases and J lost 0, with 11 bases in between. CDR3 length: 15 residues. From germline, CDR1 is MNHNS and CDR2 SASEGT. CDR3 in amino acids: CASSVDISSTDTQYF. The CDR3 DNA reads TGTGCCAGCAGTGTTGACATTTCTAGCACAGATACGCAGTATTTT.

This clonotype came up many times. The J gene is TRBJ2-3, the V gene TRBV14, with D possibly being TRBD1 (7 bases). The germline V gene encodes CDR1 SGHDN and CDR2 FVKESK. V lost 5 bases to trimming and J lost 6 bases, with 18 bases between them. The CDR3 runs 15 residues. In DNA, the CDR3 is TGTGCCAGCAGCTACCGACAGGGAGGCCTGGATACGCAGTATTTT. Protein sequence: CASSYRQGGLDTQYF.

This clonotype was seen ten or more times. The rearrangement joins TRBV9 to TRBJ2-7; 7 bases map to TRBD2. Per germline, CDR1 SGDLS and CDR2 YYNGEE. This CDR3 spans 17 amino acids. V lost 2 bases and J lost 5; bases outside the gene matches: 16. CDR3 bases: TGTGCCAGCAGCGTCGGTCCTGTGGGCGGGAGTTTCGACGAGCAGTACTTC. It encodes CASSVGPVGGSFDEQYF.

This clonotype came up many times. This chain links TRBV12-3 or TRBV12-4 with TRBJ2-5; D remains ambiguous. The CDR3 totals 12 residues. V shed 5 bases and J shed 7 bases, with 11 bases lying between them. The CDR3 nucleotides read TGTGCCAGCAGTCCAGACATTACGACCCAGTACTTC. Protein: CASSPDITTQYF.

This clonotype was found a few times. This could be a read error, since a much larger clone is one nucleotide away. This chain uses TRBV28 with TRBJ1-5; D gene ambiguous. From germline, CDR1 is MDHEN and CDR2 SYDVKM. This CDR3 has 16 residues. CDR3 nucleotide sequence: TGTGCCAGCGGTTTATTAGTAAGAGGAGGCCATCAGCCCCAGCATTTT. It yields the protein CASGLLVRGGHQPQHF.

This clonotype has just a few counts. The rearrangement joins TRBV5-1 to TRBJ2-2, with D perhaps TRBD2 (6 bases). The CDR3 is 17 amino acids. Germline V gene sequence: CDR1 SGHRS, CDR2 YFSETQ. V lost 6 bases and J lost 0, with 18 bases in between. The CDR3 DNA reads as TGCGCCAGCATCCCCCCCGGGGGATCCGCGAACACCGGGGAGCTGTTTTTT. As protein: CASIPPGGSANTGELFF.

This sequence joins TRBV7-8 and TRBJ2-1; 7 bases are a match to TRBD2. J lost 6 bases, V lost 5 bases, and 13 bases had no gene match. CDR3 length: 16 amino acids. Looked up from germline, CDR1 is SGHVS and CDR2 is FQNEAQ. The CDR3 here is CASSDPQREDSNEQFF. CDR3 in DNA: TGTGCCAGCAGCGACCCCCAGCGGGAAGATAGCAATGAGCAGTTCTTC.

This clonotype turned up a few times. The gene calls are TRBV2 and TRBJ2-5; D gene ambiguous. Trimming cost V 6 bases and J 0 bases, with 11 bases left between them. Per the germline V gene, CDR1 is SNHLY and CDR2 is FYNNEI. This CDR3 is 14 amino acids long. CDR3 DNA: TGTGCCAGCAGCCCTCAAACAAACCAAGAGACCCAGTACTTC. Amino acids: CASSPQTNQETQYF.

This clonotype has ten or more counts. The V gene is TRBV10-3, the J gene TRBJ2-2; 10 bases are shared with TRBD2. There are 17 residues in the CDR3. From germline, CDR1 is ENHRY and CDR2 SYGVKD. The V gene end was trimmed by 2 bases and the J gene end by 0 bases; junction bases not matched to a gene: 3. The CDR3: CAISEGLAGANTGELFF. For the CDR3, the DNA is TGTGCCATCAGTGAGGGTCTAGCGGGAGCGAACACCGGGGAGCTGTTTTTT.

This clonotype was counted at least ten times. This sequence joins TRBV6-1 and TRBJ2-7; TRBD2 might be the D (5 bases). The CDR3 has 15 residues. Germline V gene data show CDR1 as MNHNS and CDR2 as SASEGT. The germline V and J ends were trimmed by 3 bases and 4 bases, with 16 bases remaining between them. DNA of the CDR3: TGTGCCAGCAGTGACGGGCAGTCGGGGAGATACGAGCAGTACTTC. It translates to CASSDGQSGRYEQYF.

J is TRBJ2-2 and V is TRBV10-3; 9 bases map to TRBD2. Trimming took 2 bases from V and 6 from J; bases not matched to a gene: 4. CDR1 and CDR2 (germline): ENHRY, SYGVKD. The CDR3 contains 15 residues. CDR3 DNA sequence: TGTGCCATCAGTGAGCAGACTAGCGGTTCCGGGGAGCTGTTTTTT. Amino acid sequence: CAISEQTSGSGELFF.

This chain links TRBV4-1 with TRBJ1-1; D is unresolved. Trimming left V 3 bases short and J 0 bases short, with 11 bases between. There are 15 residues in the CDR3. Germline loops: CDR1 MGHRA, CDR2 YSYEKL. The CDR3 spells CASSHLTPLNTEAFF. The CDR3 DNA reads as TGCGCCAGCAGCCATCTGACCCCTTTGAACACTGAAGCTTTCTTT.

This clonotype was recorded many times. The CDR3 loop reads CASSFRGRGASGNTIYF. CDR3 sequence (DNA): TGTGCCAGCAGTTTTCGAGGCAGGGGGGCTTCTGGAAACACCATATATTTT. The rearrangement joins TRBV12-3 or TRBV12-4 to TRBJ1-3, with 7 bases identical to TRBD1. The CDR3 runs to 17 residues. Unmatched junction bases numbered 9, after V lost 3 bases and J lost 1 base.

This clonotype was detected a few times. The chain links TRBV19 to TRBJ2-1; D is possibly TRBD2 (5 bases). The CDR3 is 15 amino acids. Trimming cost V 5 bases and J 7 bases, with 18 bases left between them. Germline CDR1 is LNHDA and CDR2 is SQIVND (reference sequence). CDR3 nucleotide sequence: TGTGCCAGTAGTCCCCGTAGGACTCAGCAGAATGAGCAGTTCTTC. This sequence encodes CASSPRRTQQNEQFF.

This clonotype was seen many times. This chain uses TRBV28 with TRBJ1-5; D call uncertain. Germline V gene sequence: CDR1 MDHEN, CDR2 SYDVKM. V was shortened by 1 base and J by 0 bases, with 7 bases between the two germline ends. This CDR3 is 15 amino acids long. The CDR3 DNA reads TGTGCCAGCAGTTTATTGTTAGTTAGCAATCAGCCCCAGCATTTT. Its translation is CASSLLLVSNQPQHF.

This clonotype occurred a few times. This rearrangement joins TRBV18 to TRBJ2-3; 10 positions match TRBD1. J was trimmed by 0 bases and V by 3 bases; bases with no gene match: 6. Germline CDR1 and CDR2: KGHSH and LQKENI. The CDR3 totals 17 residues. The CDR3: CASSPPGQGPSTDTQYF. The CDR3 coding sequence is TGTGCCAGCTCACCGCCGGGACAGGGGCCGAGCACAGATACGCAGTATTTT.

The genes are TRBV5-1 and TRBJ2-2, with D tentatively TRBD2 (5 bases). Germline V gene lookup returns CDR1 SGHRS and CDR2 YFSETQ. This CDR3 region has 16 residues. V was cut by 6 bases and J by 3 bases, with 18 bases left in between. DNA for the CDR3: TGCGCCAGCACCCGCTGGACTGATCCCGACACCGGGGAGCTGTTTTTT. It specifies CASTRWTDPDTGELFF. Combining the CDR3 with reference TRBV5-1 and TRBJ2-2 gives the whole variable domain KAGVTQTPRYLIKTRGQQVTLSCSPISGHRSVSWYQQTPGQGLQFLFEYFSETQRNKGNFPGRFSGRQFSNSRSEMNVSTLELGDSALYLCASTRWTDPDTGELFFGEGSRLTVL.

This clonotype has just a few counts. This chain connects TRBV4-1 to TRBJ1-2, with 9 bases that match TRBD1. Per germline, CDR1 MGHRA and CDR2 YSYEKL. Trimming cost V 2 bases and J 5 bases; bases outside gene matches: 15. This CDR3 is built from 18 residues. The DNA for the CDR3 is TGCGCCAGCAGCCAATCCTTACCCGGGACAGGGAAGGCGTATGGCTACACCTTC. Protein sequence: CASSQSLPGTGKAYGYTF.

In this sample, this clonotype turned up a few times. The V call is TRBV7-2, the J call TRBJ2-5; TRBD1 agrees at 7 bases. With V trimmed by 1 base and J by 5 bases, 10 bases remained unmatched. This CDR3 is built from 16 residues. CDR1 is SGHTA, CDR2 FQGNSA, per germline. The CDR3 loop is CASSLVGTEAGETQYF. As DNA, the CDR3 is TGTGCCAGCAGCTTAGTTGGGACAGAAGCCGGGGAGACCCAGTACTTC.

In its sample, this clonotype was seen many times. The genes are TRBV3-1 and TRBJ1-2; D not resolved. CDR3 length equals 14 residues. Germline lookup yields CDR1 LGHDT and CDR2 YNNKEL (reference sequence). Between the trimmed V and J ends, which lost 1 base and 0 bases, there was a span of 6 bases. The CDR3, as DNA: TGTGCCAGCAGCCAAGCCGGGGCTAACTATGGCTACACCTTC. Amino acid sequence: CASSQAGANYGYTF.